Below are 32 T cell receptor beta chains sequenced from a single sample in a study of cytomegalovirus exposure and HLA in healthy donors. The PCR was carried out with 60 Vbeta primers and 13 Jbeta primers. Some clones are missing from TCRdb's copy, which holds only in-frame ones; the method was immunoSEQ multiplex PCR. The repertoire holds some 130,000 clones, with roughly four fifths as singletons. Specimen: PBMCs. Source of these receptors: a woman in her 50s in good health and CMV-seronegative.

This chain uses TRBV7-9 with TRBJ2-7, with D possibly being TRBD1 (6 bases). The CDR3 is 12 residues long. V was cut by 5 bases and J by 6 bases, with 11 bases left in between. Germline CDR1 is SEHNR and CDR2 is FQNEAQ (reference sequence). CDR3 nucleotide sequence: TGTGCCAGCAGCCCACAGGGACCCGAGCAGTACTTC. Protein: CASSPQGPEQYF.

CDR3 region: CASSYLGAGGPYEQFF. The CDR3 nucleotides read TGTGCCAGCAGTTACCTCGGCGCGGGAGGGCCCTATGAGCAGTTCTTC. The V gene is TRBV6-5, the J gene TRBJ2-1; 9 bases are shared with TRBD2. J gave up 8 bases and V 2 bases, and 10 bases lay outside the gene matches. CDR1 is MNHEY and CDR2 is SVGAGI in the germline V gene. The CDR3 contains 16 residues.

The chain employs TRBV5-1 and TRBJ1-2, with 8 bases fitting TRBD1. The CDR3 extends over 15 amino acids. Trimming cost V 5 bases and J 5 bases; bases outside gene matches: 11. Germline V gives CDR1 SGHRS, CDR2 YFSETQ. The CDR3 DNA is TGCGCCAGCAGTTATGACCAGGGGGCGCGGTATGGCTACACCTTC. It codes for CASSYDQGARYGYTF.

The rearrangement links TRBV9 to TRBJ2-3, with TRBD2 matching 11 bases. Germline CDR1 reads SGDLS; CDR2 reads YYNGEE. The CDR3 sequence is 15 residues long. After removal of 8 bases from V and 4 bases from J, the junction contained 9 bases not matched to a gene. CDR3 DNA sequence: TGTGCCAGTGCCGTTAGCGGGAGGGCCGCAGATACGCAGTATTTT. It translates to CASAVSGRAADTQYF.

This clone was seen once. The chain has TRBV29-1 and TRBJ2-3; 9 bases line up with TRBD2. In germline, CDR1 is SQVTM, CDR2 ANQGSEA. V gave up 6 bases and J gave up 4 bases; unmatched junction bases: 11. This CDR3 comprises 15 residues. The CDR3 nucleotides read TGCAGCGTCATCTCCCGGACTAGCGAGGCAGATACGCAGTATTTT. The encoded protein is CSVISRTSEADTQYF.

The chain has TRBV5-1 and TRBJ1-1; 7 bases line up with TRBD1. J gave up 3 bases and V 0 bases, and 23 bases lay outside the gene matches. This CDR3 has 21 amino acids. CDR1 SGHRS and CDR2 YFSETQ come from the germline V gene. CDR3 coding DNA: TGCGCCAGCAGCTTGGCCCCCCTAGGGGGCAGGGAGGTTGGGGGTGACACTGAAGCTTTCTTT. It encodes CASSLAPLGGREVGGDTEAFF.

This clone occurred a few times. This rearrangement joins TRBV6-1 to TRBJ2-3; no clear D gene. V was cut by 0 bases and J by 2 bases, with 12 bases left in between. The CDR3 covers 16 residues. Germline V gene lookup returns CDR1 MNHNS and CDR2 SASEGT. In DNA, the CDR3 is TGTGCCAGCAGTGAAGCAGGAGCCCACCTCACAGATACGCAGTATTTT. Amino acid sequence: CASSEAGAHLTDTQYF.

The V gene is TRBV13, the J gene TRBJ2-7; the match to TRBD1 covers 7 bases. Trimming cost V 4 bases and J 7 bases; bases outside gene matches: 7. Germline V gene data show CDR1 as PRHDT and CDR2 as FYEKMQ (reference sequence). The CDR3 totals 13 residues. The CDR3 sequence: CASSSTGAGEQYF. The CDR3 coding sequence is TGTGCCAGCAGCTCCACAGGGGCCGGGGAGCAGTACTTC.

The CDR3 region has the DNA TGCGCCAGCAGCATCTACGTGGGAGAGGTCACAGATACGCAGTATTTT. Translation: CASSIYVGEVTDTQYF. The rearrangement joins TRBV5-1 to TRBJ2-3; D perhaps matches TRBD2 (5 bases). There are 16 residues in the CDR3. Between the trimmed V and J ends, which lost 4 bases and 2 bases, there was a span of 17 bases. The germline V gene encodes CDR1 SGHRS and CDR2 YFSETQ.

This chain links TRBV5-1 with TRBJ1-3; D might be TRBD1 (6 bases). Germline CDR1 and CDR2: SGHRS and YFSETQ. V was trimmed by 7 bases and J by 4 bases, leaving 15 bases between them. This CDR3 is 14 amino acids long. The CDR3 sequence is CASQGPQGGNTIYF. CDR3 sequence (DNA): TGCGCCAGCCAAGGCCCACAGGGCGGAAACACCATATATTTT.

The V and J genes are TRBV6-6 and TRBJ1-2, with D perhaps matching TRBD1 (6 bases). Trimming stripped 6 bases from V and 10 bases from J, with 15 bases between. The CDR3 has 12 amino acids. Per the germline V gene, CDR1 is MNHNY and CDR2 is SVGAGI (reference sequence). As DNA, the CDR3 is TGTGCCAGCAGCGACAGGATCTTCGTCTACACCTTC. As protein: CASSDRIFVYTF.

V is TRBV6-1 and J is TRBJ2-7; D may be TRBD1 or TRBD2 (5 bases each). V was trimmed by 9 bases and J by 3 bases, leaving 18 bases between them. This CDR3 spans 14 amino acids. Germline V lookup: CDR1 MNHNS, CDR2 SASEGT. As DNA, the CDR3 is TGTGCCAGTCGTACTACTATTGGGGGCTACGAGCAGTACGTC. It translates to CASRTTIGGYEQYV.

The rearrangement joins TRBV28 to TRBJ2-7, with 8 nucleotides matching TRBD2. Germline V lookup: CDR1 MDHEN, CDR2 SYDVKM. The CDR3 is made up of 13 amino acids. J lost 3 bases, V lost 5 bases, and 3 bases had no gene match. CDR3 in amino acids: CASSVLAGYEQYV. The DNA of the CDR3 is TGTGCCAGCAGTGTTCTAGCGGGCTACGAGCAGTACGTC.

The rearrangement uses TRBV27 and TRBJ1-1; TRBD1 might be the D (6 bases). The V end lost 6 bases, the J end lost 1 base, and 9 bases lay between the germline ends. CDR3 size: 13 residues. Germline CDR1 reads MNHEY; CDR2 reads SMNVEV (reference sequence). The CDR3 reads CASRDRKNTEAFF. The CDR3 DNA sequence: TGTGCCAGCAGGGACAGAAAGAACACTGAAGCTTTCTTT.

In this sample, this clone turned up once. The genes are TRBV11-1 and TRBJ2-2, with 8 bases that match TRBD1. Germline V gene sequence: CDR1 SGHAT, CDR2 FQDESV (reference sequence). This CDR3 is 16 amino acids long. With V trimmed by 5 bases and J by 4 bases, 9 bases remained unmatched. The CDR3 bases are TGTGCCAGCAGCCCCCGGACAGGGCTGCGCACCGGGGAGCTGTTTTTT. It yields the protein CASSPRTGLRTGELFF.

This clone was counted only a few times. V is TRBV5-4 and J is TRBJ2-7; 7 bases fit TRBD2. J lost 7 bases, V lost 3 bases, and 7 bases had no gene match. Germline V gene lookup returns CDR1 SGHNT and CDR2 YYREEE (reference sequence). CDR3 length: 13 residues. For the CDR3, the DNA is TGTGCCAGCAGCTACGCGGGAGTCTTGGAGCAGTACTTC. This translates into CASSYAGVLEQYF.

V usage is TRBV19 and J usage is TRBJ1-5; D is perhaps TRBD1 (5 bases). The CDR3 sequence is 16 residues long. Germline assignment: CDR1 LNHDA and CDR2 SQIVND (reference sequence). Trimming left V 1 base short and J 3 bases short, with 13 bases between. The CDR3 is CASSIGGIGHNQPQHF. CDR3 sequence (DNA): TGTGCCAGTAGTATAGGTGGCATTGGACACAATCAGCCCCAGCATTTT. The full variable domain, its missing parts supplied by reference TRBV19 and TRBJ1-5, is DGGITQSPKYLFRKEGQNVTLSCEQNLNHDAMYWYRQDPGQGLRLIYYSQIVNDFQKGDIAEGYSVSREKKESFPLTVTSAQKNPTAFYLCASSIGGIGHNQPQHFGDGTRLSIL.

The J gene is TRBJ2-1, the V gene TRBV2, with 8 nucleotides matching TRBD2. The germline V gene has CDR1 SNHLY and CDR2 FYNNEI. The CDR3 contains 16 residues. J lost 2 bases, V lost 8 bases, and 11 bases had no gene match. The CDR3 spells CASPGGGAGAYNEQFF. CDR3 nucleotides: TGTGCCAGCCCCGGGGGAGGAGCGGGAGCCTACAATGAGCAGTTCTTC.

CDR3 bases: TGTGCCAGCAGCTTACGGGGGGCTGAAACTGAAGCTTTCTTT. It encodes CASSLRGAETEAFF. The chain employs TRBV7-2 and TRBJ1-1, with a weak D call TRBD1 (6 bases). The ends were cut back, 2 bases at V and 5 bases at J, with 12 bases in the middle. Per the germline V gene, CDR1 is SGHTA and CDR2 is FQGNSA. The CDR3 is made up of 14 amino acids.

This clone was seen more than once but under ten times. The chain employs TRBV27 and TRBJ2-4; 8 bases line up with TRBD1. The CDR3 consists of 15 residues. Trimming took 1 base from V and 8 from J; bases not matched to a gene: 7. CDR1 is MNHEY and CDR2 is SMNVEV in the germline V gene (reference sequence). CDR3 DNA sequence: TGTGCCAGCAGTTTATTGACAGGGGTCAGGGACATTCAGTACTTC. It yields the protein CASSLLTGVRDIQYF.

This rearrangement joins TRBV6-6 to TRBJ2-3, with a possible D match to TRBD2 (5 bases). The CDR3 sequence is 13 residues long. Per germline, CDR1 MNHNY and CDR2 SVGAGI (reference sequence). Trimming took 6 bases from V and 1 from J, leaving 8 bases between them. For the CDR3, the DNA is TGTGCCAGCAGACCGGAGGGCACAGATACGCAGTATTTT. Protein product: CASRPEGTDTQYF.

V usage is TRBV18 and J usage is TRBJ1-1, with TRBD1 matching over 8 bases. This CDR3 has 17 amino acids. Germline CDR1 and CDR2: KGHSH and LQKENI. V lost 1 base, J lost 0 bases, and 7 bases stayed unmatched. DNA for the CDR3: TGTGCCAGCTCACCACTAGACAGGGGAACTTTGAACACTGAAGCTTTCTTT. Translated: CASSPLDRGTLNTEAFF.

CDR3 sequence: CSVYSGLAGDLYEQYF. DNA for the CDR3: TGCAGCGTTTACTCGGGGCTAGCGGGAGATCTATACGAGCAGTACTTC. The chain joins TRBV29-1 to TRBJ2-5; 10 bases line up with TRBD2. The better agreement between TRBJ2-7 and the DNA end casts doubt on the J call. The germline V gene encodes CDR1 SQVTM and CDR2 ANQGSEA. The CDR3 loop spans 16 amino acids.

V gene TRBV5-6 combines with J gene TRBJ1-5; 9 bases are shared with TRBD1. In germline, CDR1 is SGHDT, CDR2 YYEEEE. The CDR3 contains 16 residues. V trimming: 2 bases; J trimming: 5 bases; junction bases outside the gene matches: 8. CDR3 in amino acids: CASSLNRGLWDQPQHF. The DNA for the CDR3 is TGTGCCAGCAGCTTAAACAGGGGGCTTTGGGATCAGCCCCAGCATTTT.

The CDR3 protein is CASSPEGGGYEQYF. Written as DNA, the CDR3 is TGTGCCAGCTCACCGGAAGGGGGTGGGTACGAGCAGTACTTC. This chain uses TRBV18 with TRBJ2-7; tentatively, D is TRBD1 (6 bases). This CDR3 has 14 amino acids. The germline gives CDR1 KGHSH, CDR2 LQKENI. V gave up 3 bases and J gave up 4 bases, with 13 bases separating them. The variable domain in full, with the rest retrieved from reference TRBV18 and TRBJ2-7, is NAGVMQNPRHLVRRRGQEARLRCSPMKGHSHVYWYRQLPEEGLKFMVYLQKENIIDESGMPKERFSAEFPKEGPSILRIQQVVRGDSAAYFCASSPEGGGYEQYFGPGTRLTVT.

This chain's CDR3 is CASSLRTTHNEQFF. CDR3 nucleotide sequence: TGTGCCAGCAGTTTAAGAACTACCCACAATGAGCAGTTCTTC. The chain uses TRBV27 and TRBJ2-1; the D is unclear. Germline V gene sequence: CDR1 MNHEY, CDR2 SMNVEV (reference sequence). Trimming shortened V by 2 bases and J by 5 bases, and 10 bases separated the two germline ends. The CDR3 contains 14 residues.

The V gene is TRBV5-4, the J gene TRBJ1-1, with TRBD1 matching 9 bases. Germline trimming cut 2 bases from V and 6 bases from J; bases unmatched to any gene: 8. There are 15 residues in the CDR3. CDR1 is SGHNT, CDR2 YYREEE, per germline (reference sequence). CDR3 DNA: TGTGCCAGCAGCTTCATGGGGGGACAGGGCTCTGAAGCTTTCTTT. Translating it yields CASSFMGGQGSEAFF.

The chain combines TRBV2 with TRBJ1-5, with 7 bases lining up with TRBD1. The CDR3 consists of 16 residues. CDR1 SNHLY and CDR2 FYNNEI come from the germline V gene. J gave up 2 bases and V 5 bases, and 9 bases lay outside the gene matches. The CDR3 region has the DNA TGTGCCAGCAGTCTACTCCAGGGGGTTCGCAATCAGCCCCAGCATTTT. Protein product: CASSLLQGVRNQPQHF.

The rearrangement links TRBV14 to TRBJ2-1; TRBD2 matches at 8 bases. V trimming: 1 base; J trimming: 9 bases; junction bases outside the gene matches: 5. Germline-derived CDR1 and CDR2 are SGHDN and FVKESK. The CDR3 totals 14 residues. The CDR3 loop reads CASSQVRGGGEQFF. CDR3 nucleotides: TGTGCCAGCAGCCAAGTTCGGGGGGGCGGTGAGCAGTTCTTC.

This sequence joins TRBV5-1 and TRBJ1-5; a possible D gene is TRBD1 (5 bases). The CDR3 spans 15 residues. Trimming took off 0 bases at V and 0 bases at J, with 7 bases between the two ends. The V gene's germline CDR1 is SGHRS and CDR2 YFSETQ. CDR3 DNA sequence: TGCGCCAGCAGCTTGGCAGGACATAGCAATCAGCCCCAGCATTTT. It encodes CASSLAGHSNQPQHF.

V is TRBV6-4 and J is TRBJ2-3; 8 positions agree with TRBD2. The CDR3 contains 15 residues. V lost 4 bases, J lost 4 bases, and 7 bases stayed unmatched. CDR1 is MRHNA, CDR2 SNTAGT, per germline. This CDR3 is CASSVEGAGADTQYF. The CDR3, as DNA: TGTGCCAGCAGTGTTGAGGGAGCGGGGGCAGATACGCAGTATTTT.

The chain has TRBV7-9 and TRBJ1-5, with 10 bases aligning to TRBD1. The CDR3 consists of 19 residues. Losses at the gene ends were 5 bases for V and 2 bases for J; bases not matched to a gene: 15. The germline gives CDR1 SEHNR, CDR2 FQNEAQ (reference sequence). The CDR3 sequence is CASSRDGQGVDLGNQPQHF. The CDR3 region has the DNA TGTGCCAGCAGCAGAGACGGACAGGGGGTGGACCTCGGCAATCAGCCCCAGCATTTT.